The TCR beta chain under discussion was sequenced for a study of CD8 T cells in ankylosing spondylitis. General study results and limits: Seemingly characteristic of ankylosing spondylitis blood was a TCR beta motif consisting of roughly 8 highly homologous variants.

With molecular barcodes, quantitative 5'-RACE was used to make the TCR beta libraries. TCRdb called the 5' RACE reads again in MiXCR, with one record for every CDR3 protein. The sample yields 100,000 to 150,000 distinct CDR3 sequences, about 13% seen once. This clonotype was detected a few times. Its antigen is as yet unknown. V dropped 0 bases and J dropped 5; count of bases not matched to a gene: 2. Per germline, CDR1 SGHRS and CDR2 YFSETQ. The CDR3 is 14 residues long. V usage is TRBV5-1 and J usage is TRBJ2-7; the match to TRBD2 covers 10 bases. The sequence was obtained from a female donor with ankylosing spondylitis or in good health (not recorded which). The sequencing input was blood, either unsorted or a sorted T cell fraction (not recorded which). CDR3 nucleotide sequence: TGCGCCAGCAGCTTGGGGACTAGCGGAAACGAGCAGTACTTC. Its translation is CASSLGTSGNEQYF.